This TCR beta chain emerged from a study of identical twins. With template switching, a universal primer site was added, and the cDNA carried unique molecular identifiers. TCRdb analysed the 5' RACE reads with MiXCR anew, one entry per CDR3 protein. The sample consists of 1.5 million to 2 million distinct CDR3 sequences, 32% of them appearing once. As for this clonotype: What it binds is unknown.

Trimming stripped 7 bases from V and 7 bases from J, with 14 bases between. This CDR3 contains 12 residues. Healthy Caucasian donors formed the entire cohort. Findings and limits, study-wide: Abundant cord blood beta clonotypes carried fewer insertions; memory repertoires showed none. Twins shared out-of-frame alpha sequences with excess low generation probability.

The chain joins TRBV12-3 or TRBV12-4 to TRBJ2-7; D gene uncertain. Sequenced input: cord blood. The receptor was derived from a newborn girl in good health. CDR3 DNA: TGTGCCAGCACCGCCACTGGTGGTGAGCAGTACTTC. It yields the protein CASTATGGEQYF.